This T cell receptor beta chain was recovered during a study of cytomegalovirus exposure and HLA in healthy donors. General observations from the study: Among the most significant clusters, several appeared linked to common viral pathogens in a later analysis. The study designated 150 or so TCR beta chains cytomegalovirus-associated. A reported reduction in N-insertions relative to the approximately 690-donor mean was seen in an Asian-associated ancestry cluster in a later analysis. In a later analysis, HLA-C alleles had the fewest associated TCRs, DRB1 alleles the most.

Concerning this clone: The antigen is unknown.

It was with 60 Vbeta and 13 Jbeta primers that the PCR ran. Only in-frame clones appear in the TCRdb table, and some are missing; sequencing was by immunoSEQ multiplex PCR. This table holds 97,000 or so clones, roughly 70% found once. Sequencing was done on a sample of PBMCs. The clonotype originates from a man between 45 and 60 years old in good health and CMV-seronegative.

CDR3 residues: CASSPPDRGISEQYF. CDR3 coding DNA: TGTGCCAGCTCACCACCCGACAGGGGGATAAGCGAGCAGTACTTC. The V call is TRBV18, the J call TRBJ2-5; 9 nucleotides match TRBD1. Judging by the DNA end, TRBJ2-7 fits better; the J call may be wrong. The length of the CDR3 is 15 residues. CDR1 is KGHSH and CDR2 is LQKENI in the germline V gene.